The 12 T cell receptor beta chains presented below share a single source sample, sequenced in a study of cytomegalovirus exposure and HLA in healthy donors. The PCR contained 60 Vbeta and 13 Jbeta primers. Generated by immunoSEQ multiplex PCR, the TCRdb table keeps only in-frame clones and is missing some. The sample shows about 160,000 clones, about 71% of them seen only once. Sequencing was carried out using PBMCs. These receptor sequences come from a woman aged 25-40 years in good health and CMV-seronegative.

The chain couples TRBV19 to TRBJ1-5, with 10 positions matching TRBD1. V shed 7 bases, J shed 5 bases, and the junction held 5 bases outside the gene matches. This CDR3 contains 14 residues. Germline V gene lookup returns CDR1 LNHDA and CDR2 SQIVND (reference sequence). The CDR3 reads CASTPGTGDQPQHF. CDR3 nucleotide sequence: TGTGCCAGTACCCCCGGGACAGGGGATCAGCCCCAGCATTTT.

The chain joins TRBV2 to TRBJ1-5, with 7 bases lining up with TRBD1. This CDR3 spans 15 amino acids. The germline V gene has CDR1 SNHLY and CDR2 FYNNEI. V trimming: 5 bases; J trimming: 4 bases; junction bases outside the gene matches: 8. CDR3 in amino acids: CASSPTGVGNQPQHF. In DNA form, the CDR3 reads TGTGCCAGCAGTCCTACAGGGGTTGGAAATCAGCCCCAGCATTTT.

The CDR3 nucleotides are TGTGCCAGCCGGAGATCGGAACTAGCGGGGGGTATCACAGATACGCAGTATTTT. Protein sequence: CASRRSELAGGITDTQYF. This sequence joins TRBV7-9 and TRBJ2-3; the match to TRBD2 covers 12 bases. Unmatched junction bases numbered 14, after V lost 8 bases and J lost 2 bases. CDR1 SEHNR and CDR2 FQNEAQ come from the germline V gene (reference sequence). The CDR3 runs 18 residues.

The chain has TRBV19 and TRBJ1-5, with TRBD1 as a possible D gene (5 bases). Germline values: CDR1 LNHDA, CDR2 SQIVND (reference sequence). V dropped 3 bases and J dropped 1 base, with 10 bases sitting between them. This CDR3 has 15 amino acids. CDR3 in DNA: TGTGCCAGTAGTATCTCAGGGTTGAGCAATCAGCCCCAGCATTTT. This encodes CASSISGLSNQPQHF.

On this clone: Here the CDR3 omits its conserved ending phenylalanine or tryptophan, so a read error is the likely source. The V gene is TRBV28, the J gene TRBJ1-5, with D possibly being TRBD1 (5 bases). The CDR3 has 12 amino acids. Trimming cost V 8 bases and J 6 bases, with 11 bases left between them. From germline, CDR1 is MDHEN and CDR2 SYDVKM. The CDR3 sequence: CASSSGGQPQHL. The DNA of the CDR3 is TGTGCCAGCTCCTCGGGGGGTCAGCCCCAGCATCTT.

This clone was seen a few times. The chain is built from TRBV7-9 and TRBJ2-1, with 8 bases matching TRBD2. This CDR3 is 14 amino acids long. Looked up from germline, CDR1 is SEHNR and CDR2 is FQNEAQ (reference sequence). V lost 2 bases, J lost 3 bases, and 0 bases stayed unmatched. CDR3 DNA: TGTGCCAGCAGCTTAACTAGCGGCTACAATGAGCAGTTCTTC. It specifies CASSLTSGYNEQFF.

The chain joins TRBV28 to TRBJ2-2; 9 bases match TRBD1. The ends lost 6 bases at V and 3 bases at J; junction bases unmatched: 5. Germline assignment: CDR1 MDHEN and CDR2 SYDVKM. CDR3 length: 15 residues. In nucleotides, the CDR3 is TGTGCCAGCAGCTCGGACAGGGGTCACACCGGGGAGCTGTTTTTT. This encodes CASSSDRGHTGELFF.

This clone was seen a few times. The rearrangement links TRBV5-4 to TRBJ1-2, with D tentatively TRBD1 (5 bases). V was cut by 0 bases and J by 2 bases, with 8 bases left in between. Germline assignment: CDR1 SGHNT and CDR2 YYREEE (reference sequence). This CDR3 is 14 amino acids long. Written as DNA, the CDR3 is TGTGCCAGCAGCTTGGAGGCAGGGAACTATGGCTACACCTTC. The encoded protein is CASSLEAGNYGYTF. Full variable domain (remainder filled in from reference TRBV5-4 and TRBJ1-2): ETGVTQSPTHLIKTRGQQVTLRCSSQSGHNTVSWYQQALGQGPQFIFQYYREEENGRGNFPPRFSGLQFPNYSSELNVNALELDDSALYLCASSLEAGNYGYTFGSGTRLTVV.

The chain joins TRBV11-3 to TRBJ1-1, with D possibly matching TRBD1 (5 bases). V lost 2 bases to trimming and J lost 2 bases, with 9 bases between them. The CDR3 extends over 14 amino acids. Germline V gives CDR1 SGHNT, CDR2 YENEEA. The CDR3, as DNA: TGTGCCAGCAGCTTACAGGGTCCCAACACTGAAGCTTTCTTT. This sequence encodes CASSLQGPNTEAFF.

The chain joins TRBV25-1 to TRBJ2-4; D gene unclear. This CDR3 spans 8 amino acids. Germline V gene data show CDR1 as MGHDK and CDR2 as SYGVNS. Trimming took off 7 bases at V and 12 bases at J, with 4 bases between the two ends. The CDR3 loop is CASNNQYF. The DNA for the CDR3 is TGTGCCAGCAATAATCAGTACTTC. The variable domain in full, completed from reference TRBV25-1 and TRBJ2-4, reads EADIYQTPRYLVIGTGKKITLECSQTMGHDKMYWYQQDPGMELHLIHYSYGVNSTEKGDLSSESTVSRIRTEHFPLTLESARPSHTSQYLCASNNQYFGAGTRLSVL.

V usage is TRBV7-2 and J usage is TRBJ1-2; D is uncertain. The CDR3 has 14 residues. Looked up from germline, CDR1 is SGHTA and CDR2 is FQGNSA. V was shortened by 0 bases and J by 3 bases, with 8 bases between the two germline ends. DNA for the CDR3: TGTGCCAGCAGCTTAGCGGGGAGGGACTATGGCTACACCTTC. Residues: CASSLAGRDYGYTF. The variable domain in full, completed from reference TRBV7-2 and TRBJ1-2, reads GAGVSQSPSNKVTEKGKDVELRCDPISGHTALYWYRQSLGQGLEFLIYFQGNSAPDKSGLPSDRFSAERTGGSVSTLTIQRTQQEDSAVYLCASSLAGRDYGYTFGSGTRLTVV.

The V call is TRBV18, the J call TRBJ2-3, with TRBD2 identical over 10 bases. Germline CDR1 reads KGHSH; CDR2 reads LQKENI. The CDR3 has 16 residues. The trim removed 4 bases at V and 5 bases at J, leaving 9 bases unmatched. For the CDR3, the DNA is TGTGCCAGCTCACTGGGACTAGCGACAACGGGAGATACGCAGTATTTT. Translating it yields CASSLGLATTGDTQYF.